This T cell receptor (beta chain) originates from a study of CD8 T cells in ankylosing spondylitis. Preparation of TCR beta libraries was done by quantitative 5'-RACE with molecular barcodes. TCRdb processed the 5' RACE reads anew with MiXCR; each CDR3 protein has one entry. The sample lists under 450,000 distinct CDR3 sequences; about 15% were seen once. In its sample, this clonotype was seen a few times. The antigen is not known. V shed 5 bases, J shed 1 base, and the junction held 7 bases outside the gene matches. CDR1 is SQVTM and CDR2 is ANQGSEA in the germline V gene. This CDR3 is 14 amino acids long. General study results and limits: Earlier work had already found some motif variants in reactive arthritis synovial fluid and blood. CD8+ disease-linked clones were present at relatively low frequencies in blood. About eight highly homologous variants made up a TCR beta motif that seemed to typify ankylosing spondylitis blood. Disease-associated clones were reportedly significantly overrepresented in matched ankylosing spondylitis synovial fluid.

This rearrangement joins TRBV29-1 to TRBJ2-7, with 8 bases aligning to TRBD2. The sequence derives from a male donor with ankylosing spondylitis. Sequencing was done on a sample of blood, either unsorted or a sorted T cell fraction (not recorded which). The CDR3 spells CSVLRSGGSYEQYF. The DNA for the CDR3 is TGCAGCGTTCTGCGGAGCGGGGGATCCTACGAGCAGTACTTC.